This T cell receptor beta chain emerged from a study of T cell responses to AZD1222 COVID-19 vaccine listed by TCRdb under 2021. For context, the study as a whole: TCR sequencing was performed for 230 to 250 trial participants, of whom 207 were given two doses of AZD1222 and approximately 25 were given two doses of MenACWY control vaccine. Trial participants were enrolled by age into 18-55, 56-69 and 70-plus year subgroups, with 148, 28 and 57 TCR-sequenced participants respectively. Broader findings and caveats from the paper: Because no day 14 peak-response samples were available, the repertoires could be characterized only after the peak T cell response. CD4 TCRs associated with the vaccine covered the entire spike protein, and the dominant responses were in regions 160-218 and 743-854. The 56-69-year group was small, and its depth increase did not reach significance, likely because of low power. After two AZD1222 doses, spike-specific TCR breadth and depth were significantly higher than at day 0 and than in MenACWY recipients. Conclusions about previously exposed vaccinees are limited because only five or six AZD1222 recipients were SARS-CoV-2 seropositive at baseline. Nearly half of unique spike-specific TCRs reportedly recognized epitopes outside regions mutated in the B.1.351 and B.1.1.7 variants. Participants were mostly white British, with more females than males. The authors suggested clonal diversity may have been underestimated.

The junction shows trimming of 0 bases on V and 6 bases on J, plus 14 bases between the germline ends. The CDR3 goes from the cysteine to the phenylalanine over 15 residues. Left in the record is the CDR3 DNA by itself, 45 bases read in frame from the first base. CDR1 is given as SEHNR and CDR2 as FQNEAQ, both from the germline V gene (reference sequence). The CDR3 regions of human TCRbeta chains were analyzed by immunosequencing. The authors processed their data as follows. Repertoire TCRs were checked for matches against a reference library of SARS-CoV-2-specific TCRs that had been generated using the MIRA antigen-specificity platform. Breadth meant the fraction of unique TCRs that were SARS-CoV-2-associated, whereas depth meant the fraction of total T cells that were SARS-CoV-2-associated. Using the MIRA data, every spike-specific TCR was mapped to the spike region that the TCR reacted to and assigned to either a CD4 or a CD8 class. Log10-transformed breadth and depth values were compared by one-way ANOVA with Sidak's multiple comparisons tests. TCRdb provides this immuneACCESS table in a form limited to in-frame rearrangements. Some clones are lacking; in checked studies, under half of them reflect an unresolved V gene, and why the rest are absent is not known. The DNA gave D and trimming, while V, J and clone size come from that table. This sample has tens of thousands of clones in its table, and 88% of those were observed once. Together, the top ten hold less than 8.5% of the sample.

A word on this clone: Its antigen has not been determined. Qualities for individual bases were not recorded, and no much larger clone is one base off.

In the paper's terms, the time point label means: about 28 days (+/-7) after the second vaccine dose. AZD1222 recipients with second doses at about 4 weeks or about 12 weeks were pooled, because spike-specific TCR depth and breadth did not differ between schedules. Vaccinee samples were obtained from the UK trials COV001 and COV002, which included a single-blind randomized controlled phase 2/3 trial of AZD1222 (ChAdOx1 nCoV-19) in healthy adults. For TCRbeta chain sequencing, PBMC samples from trial participants were taken at day 0 and at day 28 after the second dose. The chain joins TRBV7-9 to TRBJ1-2, with no confidently assigned D gene. Sample: peripheral blood, taken 28 days after the second AZD1222 dose. This TCR derives from an adult who received the AZD1222 COVID-19 vaccine. The DNA sequence reads TGTGCCAGCAGCTTAGCCCCGGCGCCCCCAAATGGCTACACCTTC. Its protein product is CASSLAPAPPNGYTF.